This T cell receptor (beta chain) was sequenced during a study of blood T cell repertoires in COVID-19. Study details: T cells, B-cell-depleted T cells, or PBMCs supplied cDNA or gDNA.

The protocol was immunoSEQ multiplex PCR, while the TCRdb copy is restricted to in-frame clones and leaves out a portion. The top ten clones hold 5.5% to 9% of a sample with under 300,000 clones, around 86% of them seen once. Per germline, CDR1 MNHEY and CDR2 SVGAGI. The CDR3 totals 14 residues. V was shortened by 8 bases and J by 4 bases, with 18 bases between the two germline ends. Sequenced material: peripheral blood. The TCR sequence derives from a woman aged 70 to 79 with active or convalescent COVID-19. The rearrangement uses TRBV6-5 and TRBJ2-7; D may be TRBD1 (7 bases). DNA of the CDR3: TGTGCCAGCCGTCGCGGGACAGCTGCTTACGAGCAGTACTTC. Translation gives CASRRGTAAYEQYF.